The present TCR beta chain was sequenced within a study of cytomegalovirus exposure and HLA in healthy donors. The study, taken as a whole, reports: In an earlier analysis, productive rearrangement rates for most beta V segments clustered near 87% or 30%.

As to this clone: Antigen unknown.

This CDR3 contains 13 residues. The germline gives CDR1 SGDLS, CDR2 YYNGEE. Trimming took off 0 bases at V and 10 bases at J, with 11 bases between the two ends. The primer mix had 60 Vbeta and 13 Jbeta primers. Assay: immunoSEQ multiplex PCR; the TCRdb copy retains only in-frame clones and omits some. This table holds just over 200,000 clones. The TCR sequence derives from a girl aged 2 to 10 in good health and CMV-seropositive. J is TRBJ2-1 and V is TRBV9; perhaps TRBD2 as D (6 bases). Sequenced sample: PBMCs. In nucleotides, the CDR3 is TGTGCCAGCAGCGTAGGGGCTCGGGAGGAGCAGTTCTTC. It is translated as CASSVGAREEQFF.